The 24 T cell receptor beta chains reported below all come from one sample, sequenced in a study of blood T cell repertoires in COVID-19. TCRdb keeps only in-frame clones here, not all; method: immunoSEQ multiplex PCR. The table shows 230,000 or so clones, with 88% occurring only once. Sequenced material: PBMCs or T cells enriched from blood (not recorded which). All receptors derive from a woman between 45 and 65 years old with acute COVID-19.

This chain links TRBV7-3 with TRBJ2-1; TRBD2 matches at 10 bases. The length of the CDR3 is 15 residues. Germline CDR1 SGHTA, CDR2 FQGTGA. V gave up 2 bases and J gave up 4 bases; unmatched junction bases: 2. DNA of the CDR3: TGTGCCAGCAGCTTATTAGCGGGAGGTTACAATGAGCAGTTCTTC. It specifies CASSLLAGGYNEQFF.

The V and J genes are TRBV2 and TRBJ2-7, with TRBD1 matching over 11 bases. This CDR3 is 22 amino acids long. The trim removed 6 bases at V and 0 bases at J, leaving 25 bases unmatched. Germline CDR1 is SNHLY and CDR2 is FYNNEI. The CDR3 sequence: CASSAAQLGQGARLPYSYEQYF. CDR3 DNA: TGTGCCAGCAGCGCCGCTCAACTTGGACAGGGGGCCCGCCTGCCCTACTCCTACGAGCAGTACTTC.

The chain employs TRBV2 and TRBJ2-2; 7 bases are a match to TRBD1. CDR3 size: 16 residues. V was clipped by 4 bases and J by 1 base; unmatched bases: 6. From germline, CDR1 is SNHLY and CDR2 FYNNEI. CDR3 loop: CASSVQGIRNTGELFF. CDR3 nucleotide sequence: TGTGCCAGCAGTGTACAGGGGATCAGGAACACCGGGGAGCTGTTTTTT.

The chain recombines TRBV14 with TRBJ2-7; D is possibly TRBD1 (5 bases). The V gene's germline CDR1 is SGHDN and CDR2 FVKESK. The CDR3 contains 16 residues. V lost 0 bases and J 3 bases, leaving 15 bases between the germline ends. The CDR3 nucleotides are TGTGCCAGCAGCCAAGAAATTTCCAGGGTGGGCTACGAGCAGTACTTC. This sequence encodes CASSQEISRVGYEQYF.

The gene calls are TRBV11-2 and TRBJ2-1; 12 nucleotides line up with TRBD2. Unmatched junction bases numbered 6, after V lost 5 bases and J lost 7 bases. Germline V gives CDR1 SGHAT, CDR2 FQNNGV. The CDR3 extends over 15 amino acids. CDR3 bases: TGTGCCAGCAGCCAGACTAGCGGGAGAGGTAATGAGCAGTTCTTC. Amino acid sequence: CASSQTSGRGNEQFF. Full variable domain (missing parts from reference TRBV11-2 and TRBJ2-1): EAGVAQSPRYKIIEKRQSVAFWCNPISGHATLYWYQQILGQGPKLLIQFQNNGVVDDSQLPKDRFSAERLKGVDSTLKIQPAKLEDSAVYLCASSQTSGRGNEQFFGPGTRLTVL.

To note about this clone: The sample has other DNA sequences that encode this CDR3 too. For the CDR3, the DNA is TGTGCCAGCAGCCCCCGCCTAGCGGGCAATGAGCAGTTCTTC. Translation gives CASSPRLAGNEQFF. The V call is TRBV11-2, the J call TRBJ2-1; 8 bases fit TRBD2. The trim removed 5 bases at V and 6 bases at J, leaving 6 bases unmatched. Germline lookup yields CDR1 SGHAT and CDR2 FQNNGV. The CDR3 is 14 residues long.

The J gene is TRBJ2-3, the V gene TRBV6-2 or TRBV6-3, with unresolved D. The CDR3 has 15 amino acids. Germline CDR1 reads MNHEY; CDR2 reads SVGEGT. The V end lost 4 bases, the J end lost 0 bases, and 11 bases lay between the germline ends. CDR3 coding DNA: TGTGCCAGCAGTTCGACTGGCCGAAGCACAGATACGCAGTATTTT. It yields the protein CASSSTGRSTDTQYF.

This chain uses TRBV27 with TRBJ1-1; 8 bases line up with TRBD1. This CDR3 comprises 14 residues. Germline-derived CDR1 and CDR2 are MNHEY and SMNVEV (reference sequence). J was trimmed by 3 bases and V by 6 bases; bases with no gene match: 6. DNA for the CDR3: TGTGCCAGCAGGGACAGGGTTAGGGACACTGAAGCTTTCTTT. Translated, it gives CASRDRVRDTEAFF.

In its sample, this clone was seen once. CDR3 in DNA: TGCGCCAGCAGCCAAGATCCTGGTGCGGGAGATACCGGGGAGCTGTTTTTT. It translates to CASSQDPGAGDTGELFF. This sequence joins TRBV4-3 and TRBJ2-2; 7 bases align to TRBD2. Trimming at V came to 0 bases and at J to 5 bases, leaving 9 bases not matched to a gene. The CDR3 runs 17 residues. Looked up from germline, CDR1 is LGHNA and CDR2 is YSLEER.

This chain connects TRBV18 to TRBJ1-5, with 8 bases identical to TRBD1. The CDR3 is 16 residues long. After removal of 5 bases from V and 1 base from J, the junction contained 7 bases not matched to a gene. Germline assignment: CDR1 KGHSH and CDR2 LQKENI. The CDR3 loop is CASSDQGAGSNQPQHF. The CDR3 DNA follows: TGTGCCAGCTCAGATCAGGGGGCTGGGAGCAATCAGCCCCAGCATTTT. The full variable domain, rest sourced from reference TRBV18 and TRBJ1-5, is NAGVMQNPRHLVRRRGQEARLRCSPMKGHSHVYWYRQLPEEGLKFMVYLQKENIIDESGMPKERFSAEFPKEGPSILRIQQVVRGDSAAYFCASSDQGAGSNQPQHFGDGTRLSIL.

The V gene is TRBV28, the J gene TRBJ1-1, with D perhaps TRBD1 (6 bases). Trimming removed 8 bases at V and 5 bases at J, with 15 bases between. This CDR3 region has 13 residues. Germline V gene sequence: CDR1 MDHEN, CDR2 SYDVKM. The DNA for the CDR3 is TGTGCCAGCCGCAGGGGTTGGAGAACTGAAGCTTTCTTT. Translated, it gives CASRRGWRTEAFF.

The sample holds a few counts of this clone. CDR3 in DNA: TGTGCCAGCAGTCCCGGACAGGGGTATTTGCCCCAGCATTTT. Translating it yields CASSPGQGYLPQHF. The chain uses TRBV28 and TRBJ1-5; the match to TRBD1 covers 9 bases. In germline, CDR1 is MDHEN, CDR2 SYDVKM. Trimming took 5 bases from V and 9 from J; bases not matched to a gene: 8. The CDR3 is made up of 14 amino acids.

This rearrangement joins TRBV27 to TRBJ1-5, with a weak D call TRBD1 (5 bases). The CDR3 totals 14 residues. The V and J ends lost 5 bases and 4 bases respectively, with 12 bases between them. Germline-derived CDR1 and CDR2 are MNHEY and SMNVEV (reference sequence). The CDR3 spells CASSRTDRNQPQHF. The CDR3 nucleotides are TGTGCCAGCAGTCGAACCGACAGAAATCAGCCCCAGCATTTT.

V usage is TRBV7-3 and J usage is TRBJ2-2; a weak D match, TRBD1 (5 bases). There are 13 residues in the CDR3. Germline CDR1 is SGHTA and CDR2 is FQGTGA. V dropped 5 bases and J dropped 5 bases, with 9 bases sitting between them. CDR3 loop: CASSPQGTGELFF. CDR3 nucleotide sequence: TGTGCCAGCAGCCCCCAGGGAACCGGGGAGCTGTTTTTT.

This rearrangement joins TRBV29-1 to TRBJ2-5, with no clear D. V shed 4 bases and J shed 1 base, with 7 bases lying between them. The CDR3 is 12 amino acids. Looked up from germline, CDR1 is SQVTM and CDR2 is ANQGSEA. The CDR3 coding sequence is TGCAGCGTTGTTCTCCGCCAAGAGACCCAGTACTTC. Encoded protein: CSVVLRQETQYF.

This chain joins TRBV10-1 and TRBJ2-3, with 10 positions matching TRBD1. Germline trimming cut 0 bases from V and 2 bases from J; bases unmatched to any gene: 14. This CDR3 has 20 residues. Germline lookup yields CDR1 WNHNN and CDR2 SYGVQD (reference sequence). The CDR3 reads CASSESGQGRQPFFTDTQYF. The CDR3 DNA follows: TGCGCCAGCAGTGAGTCGGGACAGGGGCGCCAACCATTTTTCACAGATACGCAGTATTTT.

This chain joins TRBV11-3 and TRBJ2-7, with TRBD2 as a possible D gene (6 bases). The germline V gene has CDR1 SGHNT and CDR2 YENEEA. The CDR3 totals 13 residues. The V and J ends lost 1 base and 3 bases respectively, with 7 bases between them. The CDR3 here is CASSLGRGYEQYF. The CDR3 coding sequence is TGTGCCAGCAGCTTAGGGCGGGGCTACGAGCAGTACTTC.

The gene calls are TRBV4-1 and TRBJ2-3, with 9 nucleotides matching TRBD2. Per the germline V gene, CDR1 is MGHRA and CDR2 is YSYEKL. J was trimmed by 6 bases and V by 6 bases; bases with no gene match: 10. This CDR3 has 15 residues. The CDR3 DNA is TGCGCCAGCAGTCGTCTGGCGGGAGGGCCGGATACGCAGTATTTT. Residues: CASSRLAGGPDTQYF.

The rearrangement joins TRBV11-1 to TRBJ2-3; no definite D call. The CDR3 sequence is 13 residues long. V gave up 3 bases and J gave up 3 bases, with 7 bases separating them. Germline lookup yields CDR1 SGHAT and CDR2 FQDESV (reference sequence). The CDR3 bases are TGTGCCAGCAGCTTCGGGTTTACAGATACGCAGTATTTT. Protein sequence: CASSFGFTDTQYF.

V usage is TRBV2 and J usage is TRBJ1-4; D is uncertain. Germline V lookup: CDR1 SNHLY, CDR2 FYNNEI. V shed 4 bases and J shed 5 bases, with 11 bases lying between them. The CDR3 has 14 residues. For the CDR3, the DNA is TGTGCCAGCAGTGGGCCCGGGAGAAATGAAAAACTGTTTTTT. As protein: CASSGPGRNEKLFF.

The V call is TRBV6-2 or TRBV6-3, the J call TRBJ1-5; D remains unclear. The CDR3 extends over 12 amino acids. V was trimmed by 6 bases and J by 6 bases, leaving 9 bases between them. Germline V gene data show CDR1 as MNHEY and CDR2 as SVGEGT. CDR3 protein: CASSSQFQPQHF. The CDR3 region has the DNA TGTGCCAGCAGCTCACAGTTTCAGCCCCAGCATTTT.

The chain employs TRBV14 and TRBJ1-1; 7 positions match TRBD1. The trim removed 6 bases at V and 6 bases at J, leaving 7 bases unmatched. The V gene's germline CDR1 is SGHDN and CDR2 FVKESK. The CDR3 extends over 13 amino acids. CDR3 coding DNA: TGTGCCAGCAGTCGCAGGGGGTTCTCTGAAGCTTTCTTT. Protein product: CASSRRGFSEAFF.

This clone was seen a few times. The chain combines TRBV6-2 or TRBV6-3 with TRBJ1-1, with D perhaps TRBD1 (5 bases). CDR1 is MNHEY, CDR2 SVGEGT, per germline. Between the trimmed V and J ends, which lost 6 bases and 3 bases, there was a span of 14 bases. This CDR3 has 14 amino acids. The CDR3 loop is CASSQTGGDTEAFF. CDR3 DNA: TGTGCCAGCAGCCAAACAGGAGGGGACACTGAAGCTTTCTTT.

This clone was detected once. This chain connects TRBV28 to TRBJ2-7, with 9 bases that match TRBD1. V was pared by 6 bases and J by 4 bases, with 10 bases of the junction left unmatched. The CDR3 has 15 residues. Germline CDR1 MDHEN, CDR2 SYDVKM. The CDR3 loop is CASSPPRDRAYEQYF. CDR3 nucleotides: TGTGCCAGCAGCCCCCCCCGGGACAGGGCTTACGAGCAGTACTTC.